Given below is one TCR beta chain in context. The sample holds one count of this clone. Its antigen is unknown. Per-base qualities were not stored, and no clone one base away is much larger. Patients with autoimmune disease history or receiving systemic immunosuppression were excluded from the trial. Peripheral blood for TCR sequencing was collected from all dose cohorts at baseline, on cycle 4 day 1, and on cycle 7 day 1. Samples came from an open-label, multicenter, first-in-human phase I dose-escalation trial of ivuxolimab. The trial enrolled adults with locally advanced or metastatic head and neck squamous cell, hepatocellular, melanoma or renal cell carcinoma. Before TCR sequencing, CD4+ T cells and CD8+ T cells from peripheral blood were sorted into separate populations. Reading the germline V gene gives CDR1 MGHRA and CDR2 YSYEKL. The CDR3 goes from the cysteine to the phenylalanine over 16 residues. The kept DNA is CDR3 alone, 48 bases in frame from the first base. V is reduced by 7 bases and J by 2 bases, leaving a spacing of 18 bases between them.

To sequence the TCRbeta CDR3 region, genomic DNA was isolated from the sorted cells. The immunoSEQ Assay was used for sequencing of TCRbeta CDR3 regions. TCRdb provides this immuneACCESS table in a form limited to in-frame rearrangements. Some clones are lacking; in checked studies, under half of them reflect an unresolved V gene, and why the rest are absent is not known. Counted in this sample were about 9,200 clones; 80% to 90% of them appeared once. The ten largest clones represent 10% to 15% of the sample. This entry is derived from a study of OX40 agonist ivuxolimab in advanced cancers. At the level of the whole study: The costimulatory receptor OX40 (CD134) was targeted by ivuxolimab, a fully human IgG2 agonistic monoclonal antibody. Partial responses were achieved by three dose-escalation patients, of whom one had hepatocellular carcinoma and two had cutaneous melanoma. In the dose-escalation cohort, 75% to 85% of patients were male, and the mean age was 60 years with a range of about 20 to 80. Intravenous ivuxolimab was administered to patients every 2 weeks at six dose levels: 0.01, 0.1, 0.3, 1.5, 3 and 10 mg/kg. Of the approximately 53 patients in dose escalation, some 19 had hepatocellular carcinoma, some 15 had melanoma, 9 had renal cell carcinoma and 9 had head and neck cancer. The paper describes the monotherapy dose-escalation part (N of about 47 patients) of the phase I trial of ivuxolimab. Peripheral TCRbeta sequencing was intended to test whether TCR sequence diversity was altered and clonal T-cell expansion was caused by ivuxolimab. Prior anti-PD-1, anti-PD-L1 or anti-CTLA-4 therapy was permitted, and checkpoint inhibitors had been received by more than 35% of dose-escalation patients.

Paper-wide results and their limitations: After ivuxolimab, CD8+ T cells had more expanded clones than CD4+ T cells on average. Low levels of normalized T-cell clonal expansion were also seen in some patients who did not respond. In partial responders in the 0.1-3.0 mg/kg groups, normalized peripheral clonal expansion was found to be among the lowest, especially among CD8+ T cells. The antigen specificity of the clonally expanded peripheral T cells was not determined. At doses of 0.1 to 3.0 mg/kg, clonal expansion of both CD4+ and CD8+ T cells in blood was seen between baseline and week 6.

This material consisted of CD4+ or CD8+ T cells sorted from blood, taken in a trial of the OX40 agonist ivuxolimab. The origin of this receptor is an adult with an advanced solid tumor such as melanoma, head and neck, liver or kidney cancer. The chain is assembled from TRBV4-1 and TRBJ1-3; perhaps TRBD1 is the D gene, with 5 bases matching. The CDR3: CASTRRGEYAGNTIYF. In nucleotides, the sequence is TGCGCCAGCACCCGACGGGGGGAATACGCTGGAAACACCATATATTTT.